The 20 T cell receptor beta chains below all came from one sample that was sequenced in a study of regulatory T cells in long-lasting Graves disease. Construction of the TCR beta libraries employed iRepertoire HTBI primers in conjunction with Arm-PCR of CDR3 regions. One entry per CDR3 protein results from TCRdb running MiXCR on the multiplex PCR reads. The top ten hold around an eighth of the sample, which has 350,000 to 500,000 distinct CDR3 sequences, over 20% seen once. The sample's time point: persistent/refractory GD, antithyroid drugs over 5 years with positive TRAb. PBMC RNA was the source of the TCR library. Here the sequenced sample was peripheral blood mononuclear cells (PBMCs), taken when the disease was refractory, from a patient treated with antithyroid drugs. The receptors here all came from a female donor with Graves disease.

The chain is built from TRBV30 and TRBJ1-6; a weak D match, TRBD1 (5 bases). The CDR3 totals 15 residues. Germline V CDR1 and CDR2: GTSNPN, SVGIG (reference sequence). V dropped 2 bases and J dropped 5 bases, with 13 bases sitting between them. CDR3 sequence: CAWSRSDKDNSPLHF. Here the CDR3 DNA reads TGTGCCTGGAGTCGTTCGGACAAGGATAATTCACCCCTCCACTTT. The full variable domain, with the rest looked up from reference TRBV30 and TRBJ1-6, is SQTIHQWPATLVQPVGSPLSLECTVEGTSNPNLYWYRQAAGRGLQLLFYSVGIGQISSEVPQNLSASRPQDRQFILSSKKLLLSDSGFYLCAWSRSDKDNSPLHFGNGTRLTVT.

This clonotype has ten or more counts. The genes are TRBV10-3 and TRBJ2-2, with no clear D. V was cut by 11 bases and J by 1 base, with 11 bases left in between. The CDR3 totals 13 residues. Germline loops: CDR1 ENHRY, CDR2 SYGVKD. The CDR3 DNA reads as TGTGCCTCCTGGAAGGGGAACACCGGGGAGCTGTTTTTT. As protein: CASWKGNTGELFF.

This chain uses TRBV3-1 with TRBJ1-4; D remains unclear. Trimming removed 1 base from V and 6 bases from J, with 15 bases in between. CDR3 length: 16 residues. In germline, CDR1 is LGHDT, CDR2 YNNKEL (reference sequence). The CDR3 DNA follows: TGTGCCAGCAGCCAAGCCCGGCGCGGTACGGATGAAAAACTGTTTTTT. Protein sequence: CASSQARRGTDEKLFF.

This chain connects TRBV7-9 to TRBJ2-5, with 12 positions matching TRBD2. The CDR3 runs to 16 residues. Germline CDR1 is SEHNR and CDR2 is FQNEAQ (reference sequence). Germline trimming cut 2 bases from V and 4 bases from J; bases unmatched to any gene: 5. CDR3 sequence (DNA): TGTGCCAGCAGCTTAACAATGGGACTAGCGGGAGAGACCCAGTACTTC. Translation gives CASSLTMGLAGETQYF.

The chain recombines TRBV6-5 with TRBJ2-1; 7 bases are a match to TRBD2. Germline V gene lookup returns CDR1 MNHEY and CDR2 SVGAGI. This CDR3 region has 14 residues. Losses at the gene ends were 4 bases for V and 6 bases for J; bases not matched to a gene: 6. The CDR3 DNA reads TGTGCCAGCAGTTGGGGGGAGGGTGGCAATGAGCAGTTCTTC. It translates to CASSWGEGGNEQFF.

This clonotype came up many times. The chain joins TRBV9 to TRBJ2-7, with D perhaps assigned TRBD1 or TRBD2 (6 bases each). The CDR3 sequence is 15 residues long. The germline gives CDR1 SGDLS, CDR2 YYNGEE. The V gene lost 0 bases and the J gene lost 3 bases, with 13 bases spanning the gap. CDR3 region: CASSVEGGAVYEQYF. In DNA form, the CDR3 reads TGTGCCAGCAGCGTAGAGGGGGGAGCAGTCTACGAGCAGTACTTC.

The chain is built from TRBV5-4 and TRBJ2-7, with D possibly called TRBD1 or TRBD2 (6 bases each). V gave up 4 bases and J gave up 3 bases, with 17 bases separating them. This CDR3 has 15 residues. Germline values: CDR1 SGHNT, CDR2 YYREEE (reference sequence). The CDR3 is CASSREGGTSYEQYF. In nucleotides, the CDR3 is TGTGCCAGCAGCCGCGAGGGGGGAACGAGCTACGAGCAGTACTTC.

The chain links TRBV20-1 to TRBJ2-7; TRBD2 aligns across 11 bases. Germline CDR1 reads DFQATT; CDR2 reads SNEGSKA (reference sequence). The CDR3 consists of 17 residues. Unmatched junction bases numbered 7, after V lost 0 bases and J lost 0 bases. CDR3 in DNA: TGCAGTGCTAGAGATACTAGCGGGAGTGCGAGCTCCTACGAGCAGTACTTC. Protein sequence: CSARDTSGSASSYEQYF.

The V call is TRBV6-1, the J call TRBJ2-2; the D gene is possibly TRBD1 (6 bases). V lost 7 bases, J lost 5 bases, and 14 bases lay in between. There are 14 residues in the CDR3. The germline CDR1 and CDR2 sequences are MNHNS and SASEGT. CDR3 sequence reads: CASISGVWTGELFF. The CDR3 DNA reads TGTGCCAGCATATCAGGGGTATGGACCGGGGAGCTGTTTTTT.

This chain uses TRBV20-1 with TRBJ1-1; the D is unclear. The CDR3 loop spans 14 amino acids. Trimming cost V 6 bases and J 1 base, with 15 bases left between them. Germline V CDR1 and CDR2: DFQATT, SNEGSKA (reference sequence). The DNA for the CDR3 is TGCAGTGCCTCATCGCAGATCCGGAACACTGAAGCTTTCTTT. Translation: CSASSQIRNTEAFF.

The gene calls are TRBV3-1 and TRBJ2-7; TRBD2 might be the D (6 bases). CDR1 and CDR2 (germline): LGHDT, YNNKEL (reference sequence). The CDR3 is 15 residues long. The ends were cut back, 0 bases at V and 1 base at J, with 10 bases in the middle. CDR3 protein: CASSQETSRSYEQYF. The CDR3 region has the DNA TGTGCCAGCAGCCAAGAGACTAGTAGGTCCTACGAGCAGTACTTC.

The V gene is TRBV4-1, the J gene TRBJ1-1; no clear D gene. Trimming removed 1 base from V and 2 bases from J, with 11 bases in between. The germline CDR1 and CDR2 sequences are MGHRA and YSYEKL. The CDR3 sequence is 15 residues long. CDR3 nucleotide sequence: TGCGCCAGCAGCCAAGGTGGAGGGCTCAACACTGAAGCTTTCTTT. Protein product: CASSQGGGLNTEAFF.

Ten or more counts support this clonotype. The chain uses TRBV2 and TRBJ2-2, with 10 bases identical to TRBD1. The CDR3 length is 15 residues. Germline V gives CDR1 SNHLY, CDR2 FYNNEI. With V trimmed by 2 bases and J by 6 bases, 3 bases remained unmatched. The CDR3 nucleotides read TGTGCCAGCAGTGAAACCGGGACAGGGGCCGGGGAGCTGTTTTTT. It is translated as CASSETGTGAGELFF. The whole variable domain, remainder taken from reference TRBV2 and TRBJ2-2, is EPEVTQTPSHQVTQMGQEVILRCVPISNHLYFYWYRQILGQKVEFLVSFYNNEISEKSEIFDDQFSVERPDGSNFTLKIRSTKLEDSAMYFCASSETGTGAGELFFGEGSRLTVL.

The V call is TRBV27, the J call TRBJ2-6; the D is unclear. Per germline, CDR1 MNHEY and CDR2 SMNVEV (reference sequence). The V gene lost 3 bases and the J gene lost 0 bases, with 12 bases spanning the gap. The CDR3 length is 17 residues. The CDR3 nucleotides are TGTGCCAGCAGTTTGTCAGGCTTAAGCTCTGGGGCCAACGTCCTGACTTTC. Translating it yields CASSLSGLSSGANVLTF.

The rearrangement uses TRBV20-1 and TRBJ1-2; no reliable D call. This CDR3 is 13 amino acids long. Germline CDR1 and CDR2: DFQATT and SNEGSKA (reference sequence). Trimming left V 6 bases short and J 2 bases short, with 13 bases between. The CDR3 DNA is TGCAGTGCCCCCGGCCGGAACAACTATGGCTACACCTTC. Residues: CSAPGRNNYGYTF.

The genes are TRBV20-1 and TRBJ2-6, with D perhaps matching TRBD1 or TRBD2 (5 bases each). V was pared by 3 bases and J by 3 bases, with 12 bases between. The germline CDR1 and CDR2 sequences are DFQATT and SNEGSKA (reference sequence). The CDR3 spans 15 residues. The CDR3 DNA is TGCAGTGCTAGTGGGGACGGAATTGGGGCCAACGTCCTGACTTTC. It translates to CSASGDGIGANVLTF.

This clonotype was picked up many times. V is TRBV5-6 and J is TRBJ2-5; possible D gene TRBD2, 6 bases. Germline loops: CDR1 SGHDT, CDR2 YYEEEE. This CDR3 is 14 amino acids long. V shed 4 bases and J shed 5 bases, with 15 bases lying between them. For the CDR3, the DNA is TGTGCCAGCAGCGCCGGGACGGGAGCGGAGACCCAGTACTTC. As protein: CASSAGTGAETQYF.

In its sample, this clonotype was seen many times. The chain couples TRBV2 to TRBJ1-2, with D possibly being TRBD1 (6 bases). Germline-derived CDR1 and CDR2 are SNHLY and FYNNEI. The CDR3 length is 15 residues. Trimming cost V 10 bases and J 5 bases, with 23 bases left between them. The CDR3 reads CATLDSPPGLYGYTF. In nucleotides, the CDR3 is TGTGCCACCCTGGACAGTCCACCTGGATTATATGGCTACACCTTC.

Many counts were recorded for this clonotype. V usage is TRBV6-5 and J usage is TRBJ2-5, with D possibly called TRBD1 or TRBD2 (5 bases each). V was shortened by 0 bases and J by 2 bases, with 7 bases between the two germline ends. CDR3 length: 14 amino acids. Germline V gives CDR1 MNHEY, CDR2 SVGAGI. The CDR3 loop reads CASSYSGPQETQYF. CDR3 sequence (DNA): TGTGCCAGCAGTTACTCGGGACCACAAGAGACCCAGTACTTC.

Many counts were recorded for this clonotype. The V call is TRBV28, the J call TRBJ1-2; the match to TRBD1 covers 9 bases. V shed 0 bases and J 7 bases; nucleotides not matched to a gene: 0. The CDR3 sequence is 13 residues long. The germline CDR1 and CDR2 sequences are MDHEN and SYDVKM. The CDR3 DNA sequence: TGTGCCAGCAGTTTATGGGACAGGGGTGGCTACACCTTC. It specifies CASSLWDRGGYTF.